This T cell receptor beta chain was found in a study of OX40 agonist ivuxolimab in advanced cancers. Study in general: Dose-escalation cases comprised hepatocellular carcinoma, melanoma, renal cell or head and neck cancer.

J lost 6 bases, V lost 5 bases, and 9 bases had no gene match. There are 16 residues in the CDR3. Germline assignment: CDR1 SGHTA and CDR2 FQGNSA. Data came from immunoSEQ multiplex PCR; TCRdb stores just in-frame clones and leaves some out. The data show 65,000 to 100,000 clones, with about 86% seen just once and 6.6% held by the top ten. Any history of autoimmune disease or systemic immunosuppression disqualified patients. Sequencing was performed on CD4+ or CD8+ T cells sorted from blood, taken in a trial of the OX40 agonist ivuxolimab. The chain joins TRBV7-2 to TRBJ2-7, with 14 bases matching TRBD2. The receptor comes from an adult with an advanced solid tumor such as melanoma, head and neck, liver or kidney cancer. CDR3 bases: TGTGCCAGCAGCAGACAGGGACTAGCGGGAGTTGCCGAGCAGTACTTC. It translates to CASSRQGLAGVAEQYF. The full variable domain, its missing parts supplied by reference TRBV7-2 and TRBJ2-7, is GAGVSQSPSNKVTEKGKDVELRCDPISGHTALYWYRQSLGQGLEFLIYFQGNSAPDKSGLPSDRFSAERTGGSVSTLTIQRTQQEDSAVYLCASSRQGLAGVAEQYFGPGTRLTVT.